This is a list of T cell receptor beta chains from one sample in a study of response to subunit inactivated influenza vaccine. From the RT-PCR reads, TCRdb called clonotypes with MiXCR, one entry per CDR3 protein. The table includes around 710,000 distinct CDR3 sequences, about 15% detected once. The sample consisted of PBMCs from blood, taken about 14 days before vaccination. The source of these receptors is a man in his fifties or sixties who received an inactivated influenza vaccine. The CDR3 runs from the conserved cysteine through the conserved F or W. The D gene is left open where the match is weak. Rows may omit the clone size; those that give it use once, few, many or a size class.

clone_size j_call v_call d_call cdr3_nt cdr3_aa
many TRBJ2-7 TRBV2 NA TGTGCCAGCAGACAAGACAGCTACGAGCAGTACTTC CASRQDSYEQYF
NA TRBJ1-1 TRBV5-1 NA TGCGCCAGCAGCTTGGGGGCAGTCCCTGAAGCTTTCTTT CASSLGAVPEAFF
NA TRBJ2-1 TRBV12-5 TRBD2 TGTGCTAGTGGTTTGTGGCTAGCGGGGGCCCACAATGAGCAGTTCTTC CASGLWLAGAHNEQFF
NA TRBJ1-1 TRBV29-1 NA TGCAGCGTCCGGGAATCGAACACTGAAGCTTTCTTT CSVRESNTEAFF
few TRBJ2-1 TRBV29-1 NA TGCAGCGTTGTGGGCGGGGATAACTCCTACAATGAGCAGTTCTTC CSVVGGDNSYNEQFF
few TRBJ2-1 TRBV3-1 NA TGTGCCAGCAGCCAAGGTGTCACAGACGTGTACAATGAGCAGTTCTTC CASSQGVTDVYNEQFF
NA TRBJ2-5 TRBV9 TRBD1 TGTGCCAGCAGCGCCCAAGAAGGGGGCGCTTGGGAGACCCAGTACTTC CASSAQEGGAWETQYF
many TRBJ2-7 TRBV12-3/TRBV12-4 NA TGTGCCAGCAGCCCTCGAATAGGTAACTACGAGCAGTACTTC CASSPRIGNYEQYF
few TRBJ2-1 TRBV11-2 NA TGTGCCAGCAGCTTAGGGTTCGTAGGATCGGGAGTACTCCTCGAGCAGTTCTTC CASSLGFVGSGVLLEQFF
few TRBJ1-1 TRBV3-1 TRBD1 TGTGCCAGCACCCTAACAGGGGCGGGGACTGAAGCTTTCTTT CASTLTGAGTEAFF
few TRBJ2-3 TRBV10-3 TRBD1 TGTGCCATCGCCGGACAGGGGGCTACAGATACGCAGTATTTT CAIAGQGATDTQYF
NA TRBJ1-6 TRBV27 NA TGTGCCAGCAGTCCAACGTTAGACGGAAATTCACCCCTCCACTTT CASSPTLDGNSPLHF
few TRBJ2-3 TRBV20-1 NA TGCAGTGCTCGGATGGATACGCAGTATTTT CSARMDTQYF
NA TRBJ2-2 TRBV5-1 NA TGCGCCAGCAATATCGGATGGAACACCAAGGAGCTGTTTTTT CASNIGWNTKELFF
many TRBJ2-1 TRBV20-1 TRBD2 TGCAGTGCCCTAGCGGGGGGGGTCCATGAGCAGTTCTTC CSALAGGVHEQFF